This T cell receptor beta chain comes out of a study of blood T cell repertoires in COVID-19. The CDR3 is 15 amino acids. The junction had 10 bases not matched to a gene; V was cut back by 8 bases and J by 7 bases. The germline gives CDR1 MNHEY, CDR2 SMNVEV (reference sequence). Produced via immunoSEQ multiplex PCR; TCRdb's table is partial and in-frame only. The table lists over 200,000 clones, about 90% of them singletons. The sequence was obtained from a man between 25 and 39 years old with acute or convalescent COVID-19. J is TRBJ1-6 and V is TRBV27; 8 bases map to TRBD1. Sequencing used peripheral blood. The CDR3: CASQAGRGQNSPLHF. As DNA, the CDR3 is TGTGCCAGCCAAGCAGGCAGGGGGCAGAATTCACCCCTCCACTTT.